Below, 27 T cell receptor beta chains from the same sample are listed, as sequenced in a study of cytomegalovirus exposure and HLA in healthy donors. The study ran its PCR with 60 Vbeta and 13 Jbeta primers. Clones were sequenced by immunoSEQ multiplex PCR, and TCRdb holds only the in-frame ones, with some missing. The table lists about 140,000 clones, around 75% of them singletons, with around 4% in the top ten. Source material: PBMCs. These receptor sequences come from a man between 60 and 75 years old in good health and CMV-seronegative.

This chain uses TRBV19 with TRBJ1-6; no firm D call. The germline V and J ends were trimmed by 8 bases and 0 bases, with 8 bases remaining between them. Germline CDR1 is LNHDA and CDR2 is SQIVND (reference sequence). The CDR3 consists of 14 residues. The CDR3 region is CASQESSYNSPLHF. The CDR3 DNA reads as TGTGCCAGTCAAGAGAGCTCCTATAATTCACCCCTCCACTTT.

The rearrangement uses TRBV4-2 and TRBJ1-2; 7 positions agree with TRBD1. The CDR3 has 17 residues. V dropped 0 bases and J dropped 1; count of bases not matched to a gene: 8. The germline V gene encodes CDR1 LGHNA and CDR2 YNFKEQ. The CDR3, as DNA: TGTGCCAGCAGCCAAGAGTGGGGGGACAGCTTTAACTATGGCTACACCTTC. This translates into CASSQEWGDSFNYGYTF.

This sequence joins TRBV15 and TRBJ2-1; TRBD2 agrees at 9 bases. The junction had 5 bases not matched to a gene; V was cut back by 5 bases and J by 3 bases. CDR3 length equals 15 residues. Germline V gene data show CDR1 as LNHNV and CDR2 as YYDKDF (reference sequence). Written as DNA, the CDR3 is TGTGCCACCAGCGAGACTAGCGGCATCTACAATGAGCAGTTCTTC. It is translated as CATSETSGIYNEQFF.

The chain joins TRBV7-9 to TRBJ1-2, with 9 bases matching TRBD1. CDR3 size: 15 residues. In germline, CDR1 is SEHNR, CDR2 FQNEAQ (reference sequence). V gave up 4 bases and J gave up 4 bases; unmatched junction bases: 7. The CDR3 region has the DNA TGTGCCAGCAGCTGGACAGGGGTGGGCGCCTATGGCTACACCTTC. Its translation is CASSWTGVGAYGYTF.

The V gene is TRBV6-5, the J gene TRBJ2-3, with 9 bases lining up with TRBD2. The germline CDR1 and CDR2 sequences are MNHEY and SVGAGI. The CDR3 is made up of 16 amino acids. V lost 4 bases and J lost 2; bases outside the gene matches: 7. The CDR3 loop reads CASSFTGLANTDTQYF. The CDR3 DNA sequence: TGTGCCAGCAGTTTTACCGGACTAGCGAACACAGATACGCAGTATTTT.

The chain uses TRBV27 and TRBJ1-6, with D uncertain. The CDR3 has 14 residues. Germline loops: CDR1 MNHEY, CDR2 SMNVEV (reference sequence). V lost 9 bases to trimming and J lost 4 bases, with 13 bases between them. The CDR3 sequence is CASGQEVYNSPLHF. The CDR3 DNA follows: TGTGCCAGTGGGCAGGAGGTGTATAATTCACCCCTCCACTTT.

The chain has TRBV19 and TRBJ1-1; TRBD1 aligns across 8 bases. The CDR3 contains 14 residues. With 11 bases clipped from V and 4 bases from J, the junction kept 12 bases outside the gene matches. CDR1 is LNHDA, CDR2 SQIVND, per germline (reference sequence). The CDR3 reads CASSIGQGGTEAFF. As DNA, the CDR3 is TGTGCCTCCTCAATCGGACAGGGAGGCACTGAAGCTTTCTTT.

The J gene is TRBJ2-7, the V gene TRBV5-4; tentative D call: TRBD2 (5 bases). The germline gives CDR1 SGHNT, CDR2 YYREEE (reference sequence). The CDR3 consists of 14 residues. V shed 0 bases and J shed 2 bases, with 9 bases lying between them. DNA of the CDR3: TGTGCCAGCAGCTTGGCCAGCGGCCCCTACGAGCAGTACTTC. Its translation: CASSLASGPYEQYF.

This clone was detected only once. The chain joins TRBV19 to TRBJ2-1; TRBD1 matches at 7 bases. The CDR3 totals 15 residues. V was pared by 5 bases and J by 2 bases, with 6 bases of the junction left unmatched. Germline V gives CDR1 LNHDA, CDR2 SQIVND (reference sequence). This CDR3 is CASSPGGATYNEQFF. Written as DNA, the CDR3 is TGTGCCAGTAGTCCAGGGGGAGCTACCTACAATGAGCAGTTCTTC.

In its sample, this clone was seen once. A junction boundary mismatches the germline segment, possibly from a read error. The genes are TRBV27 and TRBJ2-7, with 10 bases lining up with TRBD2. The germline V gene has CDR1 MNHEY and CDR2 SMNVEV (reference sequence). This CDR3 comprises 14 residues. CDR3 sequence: CASSKTSGIYEQHF. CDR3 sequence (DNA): TGTGCCAGCAGTAAAACTAGCGGGATTTACGAGCAGCACTTC.

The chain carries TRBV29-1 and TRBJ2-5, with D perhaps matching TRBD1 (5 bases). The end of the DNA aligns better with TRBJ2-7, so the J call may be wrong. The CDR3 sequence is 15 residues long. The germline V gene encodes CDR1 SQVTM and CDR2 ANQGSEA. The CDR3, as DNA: TGCAGCGTGGAGACAGATGACAGACCCTGGTACGAGCAGTACTTC. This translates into CSVETDDRPWYEQYF.

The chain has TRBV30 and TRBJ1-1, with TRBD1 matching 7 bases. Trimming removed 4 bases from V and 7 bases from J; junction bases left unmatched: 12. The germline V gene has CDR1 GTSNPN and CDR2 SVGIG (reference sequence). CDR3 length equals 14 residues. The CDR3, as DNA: TGTGCCTGGAAACAGGGGAGGAGAAGGGGTGAAGCTTTCTTT. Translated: CAWKQGRRRGEAFF.

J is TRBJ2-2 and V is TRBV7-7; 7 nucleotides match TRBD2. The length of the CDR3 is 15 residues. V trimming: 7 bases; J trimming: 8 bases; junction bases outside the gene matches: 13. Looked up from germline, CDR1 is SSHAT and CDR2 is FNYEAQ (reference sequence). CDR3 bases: TGTGCCAGCACCCAGAGGACTAGTGGGGCTGGGGAGCTGTTTTTT. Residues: CASTQRTSGAGELFF.

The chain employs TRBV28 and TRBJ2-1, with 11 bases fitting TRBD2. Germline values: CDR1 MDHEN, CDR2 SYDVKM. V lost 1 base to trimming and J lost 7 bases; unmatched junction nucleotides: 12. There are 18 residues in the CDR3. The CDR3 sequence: CASSLFPLAGGMGNEQFF. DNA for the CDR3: TGTGCCAGCAGTTTATTTCCCTTAGCGGGAGGGATGGGGAATGAGCAGTTCTTC.

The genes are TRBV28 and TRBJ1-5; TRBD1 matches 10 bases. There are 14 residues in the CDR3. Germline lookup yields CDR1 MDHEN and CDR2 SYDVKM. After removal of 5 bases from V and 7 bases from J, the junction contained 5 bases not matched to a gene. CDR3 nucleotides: TGTGCCAGCAGTCACGGGACAGGGGAGCAGCCCCAGCATTTT. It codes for CASSHGTGEQPQHF.

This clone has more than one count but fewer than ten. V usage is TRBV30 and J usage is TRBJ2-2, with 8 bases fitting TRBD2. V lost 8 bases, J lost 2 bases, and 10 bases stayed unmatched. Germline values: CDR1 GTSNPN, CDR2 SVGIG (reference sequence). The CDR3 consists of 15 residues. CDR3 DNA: TGTGCCAGCGAGGCGGGAGGAACTAACACCGGGGAGCTGTTTTTT. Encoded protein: CASEAGGTNTGELFF. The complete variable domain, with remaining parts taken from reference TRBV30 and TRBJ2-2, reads SQTIHQWPATLVQPVGSPLSLECTVEGTSNPNLYWYRQAAGRGLQLLFYSVGIGQISSEVPQNLSASRPQDRQFILSSKKLLLSDSGFYLCASEAGGTNTGELFFGEGSRLTVL.

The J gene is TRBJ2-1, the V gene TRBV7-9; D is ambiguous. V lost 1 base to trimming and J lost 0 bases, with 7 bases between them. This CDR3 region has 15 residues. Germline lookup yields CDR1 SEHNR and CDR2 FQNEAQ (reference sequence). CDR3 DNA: TGTGCCAGCAGCTTAGGAGCGAGCTCCTACAATGAGCAGTTCTTC. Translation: CASSLGASSYNEQFF.

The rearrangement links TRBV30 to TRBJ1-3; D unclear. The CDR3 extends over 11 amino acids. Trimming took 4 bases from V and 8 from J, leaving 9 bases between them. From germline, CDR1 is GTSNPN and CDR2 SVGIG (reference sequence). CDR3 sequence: CAWTFGDTIYF. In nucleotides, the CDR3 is TGTGCCTGGACCTTCGGGGACACCATATATTTT.

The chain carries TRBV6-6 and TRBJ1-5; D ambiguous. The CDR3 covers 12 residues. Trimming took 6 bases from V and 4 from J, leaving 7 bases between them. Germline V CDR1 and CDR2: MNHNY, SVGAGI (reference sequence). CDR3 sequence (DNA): TGTGCCAGCAGCCTGTTGAATCAGCCCCAGCATTTT. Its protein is CASSLLNQPQHF.

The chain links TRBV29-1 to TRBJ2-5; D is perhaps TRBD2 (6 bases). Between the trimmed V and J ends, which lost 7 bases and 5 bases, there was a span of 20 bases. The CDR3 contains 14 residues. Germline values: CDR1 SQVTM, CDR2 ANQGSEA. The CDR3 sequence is CSAPSRAGRETQYF. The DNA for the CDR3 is TGCAGCGCCCCGTCTAGGGCAGGGAGGGAGACCCAGTACTTC.

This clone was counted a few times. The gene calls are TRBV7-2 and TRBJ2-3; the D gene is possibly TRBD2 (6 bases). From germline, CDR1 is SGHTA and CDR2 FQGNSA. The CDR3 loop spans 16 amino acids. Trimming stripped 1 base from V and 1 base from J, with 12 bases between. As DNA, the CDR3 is TGTGCCAGCAGCTTAGAGCCCGGGGGTGGCACAGATACGCAGTATTTT. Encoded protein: CASSLEPGGGTDTQYF.

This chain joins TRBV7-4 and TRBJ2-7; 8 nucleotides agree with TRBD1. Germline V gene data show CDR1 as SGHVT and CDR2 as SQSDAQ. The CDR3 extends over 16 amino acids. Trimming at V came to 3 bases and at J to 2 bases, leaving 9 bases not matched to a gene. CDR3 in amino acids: CASSFSWDRCTYEQYF. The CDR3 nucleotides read TGTGCCAGCAGCTTTAGCTGGGACAGGTGTACCTACGAGCAGTACTTC.

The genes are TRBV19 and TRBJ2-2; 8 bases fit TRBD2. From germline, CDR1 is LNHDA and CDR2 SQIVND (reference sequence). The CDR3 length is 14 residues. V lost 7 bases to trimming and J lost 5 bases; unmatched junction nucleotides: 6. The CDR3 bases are TGTGCCAGTACCGCGGGAGGCTGGACCGGGGAGCTGTTTTTT. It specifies CASTAGGWTGELFF.

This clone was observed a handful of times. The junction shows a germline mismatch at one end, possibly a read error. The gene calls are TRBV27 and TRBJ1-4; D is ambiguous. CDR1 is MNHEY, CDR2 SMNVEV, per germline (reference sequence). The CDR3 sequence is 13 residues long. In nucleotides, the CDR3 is TGTGCCAGCAGCCAATCCCAGCAGGAAAGACTGTTTTTT. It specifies CASSQSQQERLFF.

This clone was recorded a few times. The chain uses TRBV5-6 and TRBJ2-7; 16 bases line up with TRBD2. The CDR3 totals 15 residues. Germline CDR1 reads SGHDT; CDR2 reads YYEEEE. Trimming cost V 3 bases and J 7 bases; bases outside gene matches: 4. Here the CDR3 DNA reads TGTGCCAGCAGCTGGGGGGGACTAGCGGGAGGGGAGCAGTACTTC. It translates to CASSWGGLAGGEQYF.

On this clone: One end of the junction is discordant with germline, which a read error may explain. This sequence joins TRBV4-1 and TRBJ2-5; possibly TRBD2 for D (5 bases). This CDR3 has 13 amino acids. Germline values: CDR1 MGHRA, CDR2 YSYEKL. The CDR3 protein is CASSQDPGETRYF. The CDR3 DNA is TGCGCCAGCAGCCAAGATCCTGGGGAGACCCGGTACTTC.

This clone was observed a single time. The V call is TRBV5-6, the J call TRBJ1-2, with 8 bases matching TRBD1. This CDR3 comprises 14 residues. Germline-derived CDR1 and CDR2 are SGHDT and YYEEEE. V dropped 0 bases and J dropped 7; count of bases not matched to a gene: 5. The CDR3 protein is CASSLGPQGAGYTF. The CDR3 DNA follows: TGTGCCAGCAGCTTGGGCCCCCAGGGGGCTGGCTACACCTTC.